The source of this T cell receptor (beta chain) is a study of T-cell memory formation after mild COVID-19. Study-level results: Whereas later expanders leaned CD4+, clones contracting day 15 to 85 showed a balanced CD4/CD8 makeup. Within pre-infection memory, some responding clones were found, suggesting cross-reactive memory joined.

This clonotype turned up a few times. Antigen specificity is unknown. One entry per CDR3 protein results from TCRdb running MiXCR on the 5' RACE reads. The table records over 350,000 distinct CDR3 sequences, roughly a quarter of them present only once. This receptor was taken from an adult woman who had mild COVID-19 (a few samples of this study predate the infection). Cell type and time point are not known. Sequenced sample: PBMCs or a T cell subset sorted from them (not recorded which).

CDR3 bases: TGCGCCAGCAGTTCTACCGACAGCTCTGGGGCCAACGTCCTGACTTTC. As protein: CASSSTDSSGANVLTF. The chain combines TRBV5-1 with TRBJ2-6, with D possibly matching TRBD1 (5 bases). Trimming shortened V by 5 bases and J by 0 bases, and 12 bases separated the two germline ends. CDR3 length: 16 amino acids. The V gene's germline CDR1 is SGHRS and CDR2 YFSETQ.